The clone carrying this T cell receptor beta chain showed up just once. Its antigen is as yet unknown. The entry originates in a study of PD-L1 blockade in urothelial cancer. Study background: Patients went on atezolizumab in the mid-2010s, receiving 1,200 mg intravenously every 3 weeks. Blood was analyzed 3 weeks (second dose) and 6 weeks after treatment start.

The V end was cut by 4 bases, the J end by 5 bases, with 13 bases between. Per germline, CDR1 SGDLS and CDR2 YYNGEE. The CDR3 is 14 residues long. Overall study results and limits: Enhanced expansion of tumor-associated blood clones at 3 weeks characterized durable-benefit patients.

This table comes from immunoSEQ multiplex PCR, and its TCRdb copy is limited to in-frame clones, with some not included. Seen here are about 130,000 clones, about 84% observed once, and the top ten hold roughly 2.4%. Sample time point: peripheral blood 6 weeks after treatment start. This sample comprised PBMCs, obtained around atezolizumab (anti-PD-L1) treatment. The sequence was obtained from a man aged 50-60 years with urothelial cancer. This sequence joins TRBV9 and TRBJ2-1; D ambiguous. CDR3 sequence: CASSPRQKHNEQFF. The CDR3 DNA reads as TGTGCCAGCAGCCCGAGGCAGAAACACAATGAGCAGTTCTTC. The full variable domain, completed using reference TRBV9 and TRBJ2-1, is DSGVTQTPKHLITATGQRVTLRCSPRSGDLSVYWYQQSLDQGLQFLIQYYNGEERAKGNILERFSAQQFPDLHSELNLSSLELGDSALYFCASSPRQKHNEQFFGPGTRLTVL.